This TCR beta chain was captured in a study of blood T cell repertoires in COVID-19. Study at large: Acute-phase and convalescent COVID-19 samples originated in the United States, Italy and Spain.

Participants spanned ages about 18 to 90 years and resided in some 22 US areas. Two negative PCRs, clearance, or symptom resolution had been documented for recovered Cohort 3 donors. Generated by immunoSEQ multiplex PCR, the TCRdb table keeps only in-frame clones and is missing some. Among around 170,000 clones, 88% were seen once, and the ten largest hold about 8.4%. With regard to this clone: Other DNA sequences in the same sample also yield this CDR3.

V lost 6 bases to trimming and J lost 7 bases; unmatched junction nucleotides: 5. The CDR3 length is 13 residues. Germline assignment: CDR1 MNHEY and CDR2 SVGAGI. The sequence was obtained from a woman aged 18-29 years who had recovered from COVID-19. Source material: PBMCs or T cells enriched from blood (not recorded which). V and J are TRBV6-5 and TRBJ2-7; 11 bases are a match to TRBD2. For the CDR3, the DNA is TGTGCCAGCAGACTCGGACTAGCGGGTGAGCAGTACTTC. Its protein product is CASRLGLAGEQYF.